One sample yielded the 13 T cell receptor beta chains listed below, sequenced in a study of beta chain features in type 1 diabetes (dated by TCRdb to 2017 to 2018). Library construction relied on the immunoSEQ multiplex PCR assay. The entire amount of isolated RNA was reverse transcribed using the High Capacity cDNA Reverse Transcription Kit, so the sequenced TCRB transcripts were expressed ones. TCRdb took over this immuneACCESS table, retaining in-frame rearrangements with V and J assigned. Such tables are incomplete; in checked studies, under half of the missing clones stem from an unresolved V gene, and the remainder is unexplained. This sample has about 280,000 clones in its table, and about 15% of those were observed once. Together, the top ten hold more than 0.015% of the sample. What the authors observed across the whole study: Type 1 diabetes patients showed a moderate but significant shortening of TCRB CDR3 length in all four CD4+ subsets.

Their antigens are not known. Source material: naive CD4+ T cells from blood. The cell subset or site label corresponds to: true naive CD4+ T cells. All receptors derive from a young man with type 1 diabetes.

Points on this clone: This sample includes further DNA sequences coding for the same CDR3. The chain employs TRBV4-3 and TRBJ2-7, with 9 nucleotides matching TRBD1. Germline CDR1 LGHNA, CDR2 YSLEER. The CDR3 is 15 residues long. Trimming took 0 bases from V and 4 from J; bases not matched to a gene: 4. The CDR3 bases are TGCGCCAGCAGCCAAGATGGGACAGGGTCTTACGAGCAGTACTTC. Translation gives CASSQDGTGSYEQYF.

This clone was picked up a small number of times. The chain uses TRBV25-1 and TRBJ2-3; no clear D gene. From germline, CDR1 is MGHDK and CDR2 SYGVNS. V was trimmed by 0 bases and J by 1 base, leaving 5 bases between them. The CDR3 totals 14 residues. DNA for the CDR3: TGTGCCAGCAGTGAATATCAGGGCACAGATACGCAGTATTTT. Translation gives CASSEYQGTDTQYF.

In nucleotides, the CDR3 is TGTGCCTGGACTCGGACAGGAACCGGGGAGCTGTTTTTT. It specifies CAWTRTGTGELFF. The V call is TRBV30, the J call TRBJ2-2; 7 positions match TRBD1. Unmatched junction bases numbered 4, after V lost 4 bases and J lost 5 bases. This CDR3 is 13 amino acids long. From germline, CDR1 is GTSNPN and CDR2 SVGIG (reference sequence). Filled out from reference TRBV30 and TRBJ2-2, the complete variable domain reads SQTIHQWPATLVQPVGSPLSLECTVEGTSNPNLYWYRQAAGRGLQLLFYSVGIGQISSEVPQNLSASRPQDRQFILSSKKLLLSDSGFYLCAWTRTGTGELFFGEGSRLTVL.

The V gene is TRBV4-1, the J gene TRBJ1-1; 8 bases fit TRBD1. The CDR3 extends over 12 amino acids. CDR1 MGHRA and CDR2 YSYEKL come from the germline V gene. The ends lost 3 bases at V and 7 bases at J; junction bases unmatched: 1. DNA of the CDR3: TGCGCCAGCAGCCATGGGACAGGTGAAGCTTTCTTT. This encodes CASSHGTGEAFF.

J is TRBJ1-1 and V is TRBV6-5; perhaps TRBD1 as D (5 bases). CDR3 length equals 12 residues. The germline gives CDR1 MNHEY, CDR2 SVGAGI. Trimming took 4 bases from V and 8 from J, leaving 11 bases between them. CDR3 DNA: TGTGCCAGCAGTTTTTGGGGGGAAGAAGCTTTCTTT. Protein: CASSFWGEEAFF.

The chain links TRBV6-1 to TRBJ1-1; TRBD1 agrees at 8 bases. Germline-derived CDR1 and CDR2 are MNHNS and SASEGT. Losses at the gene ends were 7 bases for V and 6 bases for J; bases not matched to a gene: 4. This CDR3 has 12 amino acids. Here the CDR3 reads CASIKDRAEAFF. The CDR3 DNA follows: TGTGCCAGCATAAAGGACAGGGCTGAAGCTTTCTTT.

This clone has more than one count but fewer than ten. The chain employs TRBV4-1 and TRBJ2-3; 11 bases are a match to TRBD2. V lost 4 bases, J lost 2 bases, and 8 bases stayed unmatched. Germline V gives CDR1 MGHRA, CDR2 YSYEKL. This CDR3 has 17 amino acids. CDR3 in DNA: TGCGCCAGCAGCCTGGAGATAGCGGGGGGGGCCACAGATACGCAGTATTTT. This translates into CASSLEIAGGATDTQYF.

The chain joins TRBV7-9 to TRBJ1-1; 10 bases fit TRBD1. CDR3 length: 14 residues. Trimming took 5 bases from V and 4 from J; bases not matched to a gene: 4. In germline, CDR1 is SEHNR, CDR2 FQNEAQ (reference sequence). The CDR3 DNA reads TGTGCCAGCAGCCCACGACAGGGGGCCACTGAAGCTTTCTTT. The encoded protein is CASSPRQGATEAFF.

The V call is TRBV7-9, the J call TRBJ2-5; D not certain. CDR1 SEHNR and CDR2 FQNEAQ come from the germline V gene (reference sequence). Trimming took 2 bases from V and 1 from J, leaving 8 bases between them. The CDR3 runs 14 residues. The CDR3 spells CASSLFGSQETQYF. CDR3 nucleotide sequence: TGTGCCAGCAGCTTATTTGGCAGCCAAGAGACCCAGTACTTC.

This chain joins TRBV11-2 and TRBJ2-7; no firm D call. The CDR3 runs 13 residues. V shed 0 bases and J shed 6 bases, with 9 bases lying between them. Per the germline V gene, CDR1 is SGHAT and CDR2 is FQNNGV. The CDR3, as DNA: TGTGCCAGCAGCTTAGATAGAGGCAGCGAGCAGTACTTC. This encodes CASSLDRGSEQYF.

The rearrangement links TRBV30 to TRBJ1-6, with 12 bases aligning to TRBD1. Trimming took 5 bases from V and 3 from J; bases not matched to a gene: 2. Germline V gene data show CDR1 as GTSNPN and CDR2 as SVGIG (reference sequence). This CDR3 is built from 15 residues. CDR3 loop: CAWGTGGHYNSPLHF. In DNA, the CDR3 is TGTGCCTGGGGGACAGGGGGCCACTATAATTCACCCCTCCACTTT. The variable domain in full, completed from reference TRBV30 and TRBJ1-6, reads SQTIHQWPATLVQPVGSPLSLECTVEGTSNPNLYWYRQAAGRGLQLLFYSVGIGQISSEVPQNLSASRPQDRQFILSSKKLLLSDSGFYLCAWGTGGHYNSPLHFGNGTRLTVT.

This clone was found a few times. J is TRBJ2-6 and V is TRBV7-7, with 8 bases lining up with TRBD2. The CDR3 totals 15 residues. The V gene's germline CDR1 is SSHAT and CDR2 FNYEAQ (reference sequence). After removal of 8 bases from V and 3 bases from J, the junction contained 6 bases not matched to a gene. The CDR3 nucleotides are TGTGCCAGCGTGGCGGGGGGCGGTGGGGCCAACGTCCTGACTTTC. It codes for CASVAGGGGANVLTF.

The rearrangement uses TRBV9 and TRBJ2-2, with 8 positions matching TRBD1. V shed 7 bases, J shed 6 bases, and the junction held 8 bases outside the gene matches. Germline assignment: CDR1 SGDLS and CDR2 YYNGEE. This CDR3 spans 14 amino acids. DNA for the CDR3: TGTGCCAGCGGCCCGACAGGGGTTGCCGGGGAGCTGTTTTTT. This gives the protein CASGPTGVAGELFF.